This TCR beta chain was found in a study of blood T cell repertoires in COVID-19. Trimming cost V 6 bases and J 0 bases, with 8 bases left between them. This CDR3 is built from 13 residues. CDR1 is SGHTA and CDR2 is FQGTGA in the germline V gene. Method: immunoSEQ multiplex PCR; TCRdb's copy keeps in-frame clones and lacks some. The sample records just over 650,000 clones, approximately 90% being singletons. The sample consisted of peripheral blood. The sequence derives from a young woman with acute or convalescent COVID-19. The V gene is TRBV7-3, the J gene TRBJ1-1; D is undetermined. Written as DNA, the CDR3 is TGTGCCAGCAGGGCCGAAATGAACACTGAAGCTTTCTTT. Translated: CASRAEMNTEAFF.